This TCR beta chain derives from a study of blood T cells in healthy people across ages. Study results and limitations: In older individuals, TCR beta diversity per million T cells was lower, falling roughly linearly with age.

The germline V gene encodes CDR1 MDHEN and CDR2 SYDVKM. This CDR3 is 14 amino acids long. Details on this clonotype: Its antigen remains unknown.

Donation came from healthy Caucasian individuals in Russia who were aged roughly 6 to 100. The use of a sample-barcoded 5' primer and a J-beta primer mix characterized a second PCR of roughly 7 to 11 cycles. TCRdb recomputed calls from the 5' RACE reads with MiXCR, one row per CDR3 protein. This table has roughly 560,000 distinct CDR3 sequences, around 24% appearing once. Another study also made use of these data, one on T cells of mothers and their children.

V and J are TRBV28 and TRBJ2-5; 13 bases fit TRBD2. The end of the DNA aligns better with TRBJ2-7, so the J call may be wrong. Sequencing input: blood. The sequence was obtained from a boy younger than 18 in good health. CDR3 sequence reads: CASGLAGVVYEQYF. CDR3 DNA: TGTGCCAGCGGACTAGCGGGAGTGGTCTACGAGCAGTACTTC.